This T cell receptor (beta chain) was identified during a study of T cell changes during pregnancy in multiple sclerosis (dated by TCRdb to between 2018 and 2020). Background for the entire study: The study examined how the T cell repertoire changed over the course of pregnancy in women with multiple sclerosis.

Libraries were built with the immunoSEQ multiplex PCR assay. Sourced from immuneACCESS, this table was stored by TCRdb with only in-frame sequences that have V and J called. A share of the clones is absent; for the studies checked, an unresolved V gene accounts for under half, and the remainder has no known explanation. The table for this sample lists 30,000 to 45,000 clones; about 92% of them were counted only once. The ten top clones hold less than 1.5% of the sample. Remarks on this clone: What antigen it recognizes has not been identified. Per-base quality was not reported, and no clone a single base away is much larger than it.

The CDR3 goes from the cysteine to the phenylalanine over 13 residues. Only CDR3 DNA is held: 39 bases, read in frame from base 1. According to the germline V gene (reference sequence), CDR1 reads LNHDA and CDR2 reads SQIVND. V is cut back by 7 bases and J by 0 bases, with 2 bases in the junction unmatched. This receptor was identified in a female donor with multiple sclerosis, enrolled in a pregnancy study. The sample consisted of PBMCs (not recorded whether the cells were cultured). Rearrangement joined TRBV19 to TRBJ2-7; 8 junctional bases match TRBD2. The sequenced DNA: TGTGCCAGTACGAGCGGGAGCTCCTACGAGCAGTACTTC. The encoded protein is CASTSGSSYEQYF.